This is a list of T cell receptor beta chains from one sample in a study of metastatic and nonmetastatic thyroid tumors. TCRdb recomputed clones from the PCR reads via MiXCR. Of tens of thousands of clones listed, 20% to 30% are singletons. Sequencing input: tumor tissue. Source of these receptors: a female donor with papillary thyroid cancer or a benign thyroid nodule (not recorded which). Some clones in this sample may be carry-over from other donors' samples. CDR3s include the opening cysteine and the closing phenylalanine or tryptophan. A D gene is named only where the DNA matches it firmly. Part of the rows lack a size; the others show once, few, many or a class for expanded clones.

D gene	clone size	V gene	J gene	CDR3 DNA	CDR3 protein
.	many	TRBV6-1	TRBJ1-4	TGTGCCAGCAGCCTAGGGAGGGGTGAAAAACTGTTTTTT	CASSLGRGEKLFF
.	many	TRBV9	TRBJ2-3	TGTGCCAGCAGCGTAGCTCGAGGGACCTCGGCCCGAAATACGCAGTATTTT	CASSVARGTSARNTQYF
TRBD1	few	TRBV5-8	TRBJ1-5	TGTGCCAGTAGCTTACAGGGGGCACTCAATCAGCCCCATCATTTT	CASSLQGALNQPHHF
.	medium-sized	TRBV28	TRBJ1-1	TGTGCCAGCAGCCCAGGACGTTTCACTGAAGCTTTCTTT	CASSPGRFTEAFF
TRBD2	many	TRBV2	TRBJ2-3	TGTGCCAGCAGACTAGCGGGGCCAGATACGCAGTATTTT	CASRLAGPDTQYF
.	few	TRBV6-4	TRBJ1-1	TGTGCCATCAACCGGGACACGGTGGCTGAAGCTTTCTTT	CAINRDTVAEAFF
TRBD1	.	TRBV5-1	TRBJ1-4	TGCGCCAGCAGCAACTACAGGGGAACTGATGAAAAACTGTTTTTT	CASSNYRGTDEKLFF
.	few	TRBV19	TRBJ1-4	TGTGCCAGTTACGACGGGGGCATGGATGAAAAACTGTTTTTT	CASYDGGMDEKLFF
.	.	TRBV5-1	TRBJ1-2	TGCGCCAGCAGCAGGGTCGGAGAAAACTATGGCTACACCTTC	CASSRVGENYGYTF
.	few	TRBV5-5	TRBJ2-1	TGTGCCAGCAGCATTGGACCGAGCTCCTACAATGAGCAGTTCTTC	CASSIGPSSYNEQFF
TRBD1	.	TRBV20-1	TRBJ2-3	TGCAGTGCTAGAGCTTTGGGGACAGGGGTCTTGGGCACAGATACGCAGTATTTT	CSARALGTGVLGTDTQYF
.	.	TRBV6-2/TRBV6-3	TRBJ1-1	TGTGCCAGCAGTCCCATCAGCTACACTGAATCTTTCTTT	CASSPISYTESFF
TRBD1	many	TRBV24-1	TRBJ2-7	TGTGCCACCAGTGATTCGGACAGGGGAGGTTACGAGCAGTACTTC	CATSDSDRGGYEQYF
.	many	TRBV5-1	TRBJ2-2	TGCGCCAGCAGCTTGGATCCGGGGGGCGGGCCGACCGGGGAGCTGTTTTTT	CASSLDPGGGPTGELFF
.	few	TRBV20-1	TRBJ1-1	TGCAGTGCCACTTGGAGGAACACTGAGGCTTCCTTT	CSATWRNTEASF
.	few	TRBV28	TRBJ1-2	TGTGCCAGCAGTTTAGCGGGGGGCGATGGCTACACCTTC	CASSLAGGDGYTF
.	.	TRBV5-1	TRBJ2-1	TGCGCCAGCAGCTTGAACGCGGGCTACAATGAGCAGTTCTTC	CASSLNAGYNEQFF
.	many	TRBV12-5	TRBJ1-2	TGTGCTAGTGGTTTTCGGGTCCAAAGGGCGGTAGGACTCTATGGCTACACCTTC	CASGFRVQRAVGLYGYTF
.	many	TRBV19	TRBJ1-5	TGTGCCAGTAGTACTCTACAGGGAGTTGGCAATCAGCCCCAGCATTTT	CASSTLQGVGNQPQHF
.	.	TRBV18	TRBJ1-1	TGTGCCAGCGCCCGACAAACGAACACTGAAGCTTTCTTT	CASARQTNTEAFF
.	few	TRBV29-1	TRBJ1-2	TGCAGCGTTGAAGAGGAAGCCACTAACTATGGCTACACCTTC	CSVEEEATNYGYTF
TRBD2	.	TRBV11-2	TRBJ2-7	TGTGCCAGCATCCTCGATCCTTGGCGGGGGATCAACGAGCAGTACTTC	CASILDPWRGINEQYF
.	medium-sized	TRBV19	TRBJ1-2	TGTGCCAGTGGGTCTGGCTACACCTTC	CASGSGYTF
.	many	TRBV3-1	TRBJ2-5	TGTGCCAGCAGCCAAGGGTCGGGTGAGACCCAGTACTTC	CASSQGSGETQYF
.	many	TRBV13	TRBJ2-1	TGTGCCAGCAGCTTAGGGTTGGGTGAGCAGTTCTTC	CASSLGLGEQFF
.	few	TRBV7-3	TRBJ1-6	TGTGCCAGCAGCTTATATTCCCAAAATTCACCCCTCCACTTT	CASSLYSQNSPLHF
.	few	TRBV12-3/TRBV12-4	TRBJ1-1	TGTGCCAGCAGTTTCGGGGGGGAGGAACGAGCTTTCTTT	CASSFGGEERAFF
.	many	TRBV5-1	TRBJ1-1	TGCGCCAGCAGCTTGGATGGGCAGATGAACACTGAAGCTTTCTTT	CASSLDGQMNTEAFF
TRBD1	few	TRBV28	TRBJ1-2	TGTGCCAGCAGTTTTTTACAGGGGCCCGGCGAGGGAGGCTACACCTTC	CASSFLQGPGEGGYTF
.	.	TRBV19	TRBJ1-2	TGTGCCAGTAGTATGGGAGACAGTCTCTATGGCTACACCTTC	CASSMGDSLYGYTF
TRBD2	.	TRBV20-1	TRBJ2-4	TGCAGTGCTAGTAGCGGGGGGGCCAAAAACATTCAGTACTTC	CSASSGGAKNIQYF
.	.	TRBV5-1	TRBJ1-2	TGCGCCAGCAGCCCGTACCTACAGGGCCTCTATGGCTACACCTTC	CASSPYLQGLYGYTF
TRBD1	.	TRBV20-1	TRBJ2-7	TGCAGTGCTAGAGATCCGGACAGGGGGCTGTTCGAGCAGTACTTC	CSARDPDRGLFEQYF
.	few	TRBV6-2/TRBV6-3	TRBJ2-1	TGTGCCAGCAGTTGGCCTAAGCAGTTCTTC	CASSWPKQFF
TRBD1	.	TRBV18	TRBJ1-2	TGTGCCAGCTCACCAGGACAGGTTTTTTATGGCTACACCTTC	CASSPGQVFYGYTF
.	few	TRBV18	TRBJ2-7	TGTGCCAGCTCAACGGCAGGGGCCCGGGACGAGCAGTACTTC	CASSTAGARDEQYF
TRBD2	.	TRBV5-1	TRBJ2-7	TGCGCCAGCAGCTTTAGCGGGACCTCCTACGAGCAGTACTTC	CASSFSGTSYEQYF
.	many	TRBV2	TRBJ1-1	TGTGCCAGCAGTGAATTAAGGGGTGCGAACACTGAAGCTTTCTTT	CASSELRGANTEAFF
TRBD2	many	TRBV4-2	TRBJ2-2	TGTGCCAGCAGCCAAGAACTAGCGGGAAACACCGGGGAGCTGTTTTTT	CASSQELAGNTGELFF
TRBD1	.	TRBV6-1	TRBJ1-5	TGTGCCAGCAGCTCACAGGGGGGCAATCAGCCCCAGCATTTT	CASSSQGGNQPQHF